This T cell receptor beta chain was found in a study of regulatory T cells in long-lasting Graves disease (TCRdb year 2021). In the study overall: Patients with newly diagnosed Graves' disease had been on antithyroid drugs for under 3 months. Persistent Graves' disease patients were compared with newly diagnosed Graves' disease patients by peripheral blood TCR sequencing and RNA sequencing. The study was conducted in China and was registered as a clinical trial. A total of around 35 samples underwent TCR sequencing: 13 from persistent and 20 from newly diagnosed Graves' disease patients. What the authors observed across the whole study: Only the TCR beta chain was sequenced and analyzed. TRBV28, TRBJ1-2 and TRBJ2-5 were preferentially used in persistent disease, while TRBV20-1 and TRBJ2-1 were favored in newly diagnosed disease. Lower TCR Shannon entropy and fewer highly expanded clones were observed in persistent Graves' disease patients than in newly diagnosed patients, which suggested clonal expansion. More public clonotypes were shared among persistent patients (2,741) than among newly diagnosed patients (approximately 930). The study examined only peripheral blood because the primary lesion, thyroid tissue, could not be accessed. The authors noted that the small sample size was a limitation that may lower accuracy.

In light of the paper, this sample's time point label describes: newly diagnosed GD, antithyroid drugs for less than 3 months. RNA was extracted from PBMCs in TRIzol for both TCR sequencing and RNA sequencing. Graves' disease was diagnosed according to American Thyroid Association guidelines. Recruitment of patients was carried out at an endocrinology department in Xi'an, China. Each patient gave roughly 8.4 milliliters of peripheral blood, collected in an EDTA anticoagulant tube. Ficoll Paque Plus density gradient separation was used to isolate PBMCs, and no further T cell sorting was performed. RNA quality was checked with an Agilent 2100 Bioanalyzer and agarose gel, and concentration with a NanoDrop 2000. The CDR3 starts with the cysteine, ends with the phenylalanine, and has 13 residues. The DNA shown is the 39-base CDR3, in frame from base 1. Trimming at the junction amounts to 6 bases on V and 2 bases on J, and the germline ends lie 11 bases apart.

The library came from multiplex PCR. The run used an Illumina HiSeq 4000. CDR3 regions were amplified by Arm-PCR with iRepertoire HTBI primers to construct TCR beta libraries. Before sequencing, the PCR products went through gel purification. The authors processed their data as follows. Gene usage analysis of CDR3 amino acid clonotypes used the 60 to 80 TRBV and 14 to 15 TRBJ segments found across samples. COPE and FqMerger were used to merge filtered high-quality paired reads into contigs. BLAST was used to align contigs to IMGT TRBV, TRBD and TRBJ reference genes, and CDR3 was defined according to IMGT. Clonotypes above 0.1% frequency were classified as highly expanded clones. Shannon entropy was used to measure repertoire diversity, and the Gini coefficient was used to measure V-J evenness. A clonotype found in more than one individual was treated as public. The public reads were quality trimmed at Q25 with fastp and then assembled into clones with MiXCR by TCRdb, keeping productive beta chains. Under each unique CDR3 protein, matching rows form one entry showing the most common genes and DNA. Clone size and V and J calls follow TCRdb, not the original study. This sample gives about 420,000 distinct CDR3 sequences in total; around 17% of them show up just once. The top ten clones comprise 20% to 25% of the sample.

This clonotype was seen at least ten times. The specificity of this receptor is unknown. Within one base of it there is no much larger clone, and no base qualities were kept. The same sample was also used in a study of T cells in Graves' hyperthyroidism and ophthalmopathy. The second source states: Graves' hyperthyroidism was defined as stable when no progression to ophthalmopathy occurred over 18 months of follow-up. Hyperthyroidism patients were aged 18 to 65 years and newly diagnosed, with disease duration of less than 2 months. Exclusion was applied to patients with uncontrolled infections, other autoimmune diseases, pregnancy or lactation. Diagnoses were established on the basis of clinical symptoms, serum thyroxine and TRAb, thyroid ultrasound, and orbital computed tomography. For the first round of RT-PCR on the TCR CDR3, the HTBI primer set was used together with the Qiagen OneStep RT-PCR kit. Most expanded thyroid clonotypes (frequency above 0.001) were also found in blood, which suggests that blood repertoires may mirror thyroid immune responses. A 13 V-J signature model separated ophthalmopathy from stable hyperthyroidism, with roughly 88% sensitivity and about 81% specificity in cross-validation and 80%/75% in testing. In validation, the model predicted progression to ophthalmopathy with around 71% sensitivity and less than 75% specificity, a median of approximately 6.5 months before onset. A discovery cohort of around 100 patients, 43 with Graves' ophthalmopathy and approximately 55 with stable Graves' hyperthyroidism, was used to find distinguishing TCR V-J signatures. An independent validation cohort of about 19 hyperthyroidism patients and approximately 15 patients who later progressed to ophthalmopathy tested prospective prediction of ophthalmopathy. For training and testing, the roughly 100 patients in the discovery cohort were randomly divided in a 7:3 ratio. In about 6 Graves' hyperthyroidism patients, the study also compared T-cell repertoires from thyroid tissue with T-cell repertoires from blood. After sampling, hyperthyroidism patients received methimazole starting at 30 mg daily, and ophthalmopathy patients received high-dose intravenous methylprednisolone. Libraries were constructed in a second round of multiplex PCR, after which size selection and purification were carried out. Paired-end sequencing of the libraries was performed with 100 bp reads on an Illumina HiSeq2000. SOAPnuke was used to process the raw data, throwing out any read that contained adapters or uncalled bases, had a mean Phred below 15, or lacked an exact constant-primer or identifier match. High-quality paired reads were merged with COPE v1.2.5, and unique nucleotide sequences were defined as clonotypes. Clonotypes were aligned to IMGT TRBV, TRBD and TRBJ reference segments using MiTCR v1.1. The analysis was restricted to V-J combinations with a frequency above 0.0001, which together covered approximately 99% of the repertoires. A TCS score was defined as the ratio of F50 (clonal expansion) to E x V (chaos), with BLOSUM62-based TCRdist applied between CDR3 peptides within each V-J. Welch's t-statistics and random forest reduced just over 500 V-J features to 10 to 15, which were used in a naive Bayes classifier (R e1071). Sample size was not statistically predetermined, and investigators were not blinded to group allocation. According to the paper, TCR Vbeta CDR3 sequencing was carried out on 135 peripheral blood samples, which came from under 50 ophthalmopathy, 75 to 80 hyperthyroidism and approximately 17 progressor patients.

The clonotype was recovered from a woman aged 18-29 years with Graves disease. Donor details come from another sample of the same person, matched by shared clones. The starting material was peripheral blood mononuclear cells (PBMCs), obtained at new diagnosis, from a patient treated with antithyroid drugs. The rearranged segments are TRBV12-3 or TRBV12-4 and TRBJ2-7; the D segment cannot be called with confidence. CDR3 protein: CASRRLGTYEQYF. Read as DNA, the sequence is TGTGCCAGCAGACGCTTGGGGACCTACGAGCAGTACTTC.